This T cell receptor (beta chain) was found in a study of blood T cell repertoires in COVID-19. This clone has only one observation. The length of the CDR3 is 11 residues. V lost 3 bases to trimming and J lost 6 bases, with 5 bases between them. Method: immunoSEQ multiplex PCR; TCRdb's copy keeps in-frame clones and lacks some. The profile shows just over 20,000 clones, approximately 90% of them singletons. This receptor was identified in a man aged 50 or older with active COVID-19. J is TRBJ2-5 and V is TRBV12-3 or TRBV12-4; no definite D call. The sequenced material came from peripheral blood. The DNA of the CDR3 is TGTGCCAGCAGTTTTGAGAAGACCCAGTACTTC. Its translation: CASSFEKTQYF.